The present entry profiles one TCR beta chain with its context. Germline V lookup: CDR1 KGHSH, CDR2 LQKENI. V lost 6 bases, J lost 4 bases, and 12 bases lay in between. This CDR3 has 13 residues. The source of the sample is a study of T cell changes during pregnancy in multiple sclerosis. Profiled with immunoSEQ multiplex PCR; TCRdb holds only in-frame clones, not every one. The table lists tens of thousands of clones, approximately 95% of them singletons. The chain uses TRBV18 and TRBJ2-5; D is perhaps TRBD2 (5 bases). The sequence came from a female donor in good health, enrolled as a control in a pregnancy study. The sequenced sample was peripheral blood, obtained after pregnancy. The CDR3 bases are TGTGCCAGCTCGGCCGGGATCCCAGAGACCCAGTACTTC. Translation: CASSAGIPETQYF. The variable domain in full, completed from reference TRBV18 and TRBJ2-5, reads NAGVMQNPRHLVRRRGQEARLRCSPMKGHSHVYWYRQLPEEGLKFMVYLQKENIIDESGMPKERFSAEFPKEGPSILRIQQVVRGDSAAYFCASSAGIPETQYFGPGTRLLVL.